These T cell receptor beta chains were read from a single sample in a study of PD-1 blockade in classical Hodgkin lymphoma. Only in-frame clones appear in the TCRdb table, and some are missing; sequencing was by immunoSEQ multiplex PCR. The data show about 4,700 clones, with around 65% seen just once and about two thirds held by the top ten. Sample: peripheral blood mononuclear cells (PBMCs), taken before the second cycle of nivolumab. The receptors were gathered from a human donor with classical Hodgkin lymphoma. Both conserved end residues are part of each CDR3. D genes are given only for firm matches. The size entry is marked missing in some rows and otherwise reads once, few, many or a size class.

J gene: TRBJ1-3
V gene: TRBV28
clone size: .
D gene: .
CDR3 DNA: TGTGCCAGTAGTCAGGGGTTCTCTGGAAACACCATATATTTT
CDR3 protein: CASSQGFSGNTIYF

J gene: TRBJ2-7
V gene: TRBV10-1
clone size: .
D gene: TRBD2
CDR3 DNA: TGCGCCAGCAGTGAGTGGGCTAGCGGGGGCTACGAGCAGTACTTC
CDR3 protein: CASSEWASGGYEQYF

J gene: TRBJ2-5
V gene: TRBV10-1
clone size: .
D gene: TRBD1
CDR3 DNA: TGCGCCAGCAGTGACCGGGACAGGGGGAGTGTGGAGACCCAGTACTTC
CDR3 protein: CASSDRDRGSVETQYF

J gene: TRBJ1-2
V gene: TRBV4-3
clone size: .
D gene: TRBD1
CDR3 DNA: TGCGCCAGCAGCCAAGGGACAGGGTCTAACTATGGCTACACCTTC
CDR3 protein: CASSQGTGSNYGYTF

J gene: TRBJ1-1
V gene: TRBV5-5
clone size: .
D gene: .
CDR3 DNA: TGTGCCAGCAGCTTGGCGACAGGAACTGAAGCTTTCTTT
CDR3 protein: CASSLATGTEAFF

J gene: TRBJ1-4
V gene: TRBV30
clone size: .
D gene: .
CDR3 DNA: TGTGCCTGGAGGGGAGGCAGTAATGAAAAACTGTTTTTT
CDR3 protein: CAWRGGSNEKLFF

J gene: TRBJ1-1
V gene: TRBV11-3
clone size: .
D gene: .
CDR3 DNA: TGTGCCAGCAGCTTAGACTCAGCGAACACTGAAGCTTTCTTT
CDR3 protein: CASSLDSANTEAFF

J gene: TRBJ2-1
V gene: TRBV7-9
clone size: .
D gene: .
CDR3 DNA: TGTGCCAGCAGCTCGATGACTAGAGGGCGTGAGCAGTTCTTC
CDR3 protein: CASSSMTRGREQFF

J gene: TRBJ2-3
V gene: TRBV7-3
clone size: .
D gene: .
CDR3 DNA: TGTGCCAGCAGCTTAACCCCCAATCCGGGGTCAGATACGCAGTATTTT
CDR3 protein: CASSLTPNPGSDTQYF

J gene: TRBJ2-1
V gene: TRBV28
clone size: .
D gene: .
CDR3 DNA: TGTGCCAGCAGAGTCCCGCCGTATGAGCAGTTCTTC
CDR3 protein: CASRVPPYEQFF

J gene: TRBJ1-5
V gene: TRBV7-2
clone size: few
D gene: .
CDR3 DNA: TGTGCCAGCAGCGACTACGATAGCAATCAGCCCCAGCATTTT
CDR3 protein: CASSDYDSNQPQHF

J gene: TRBJ1-2
V gene: TRBV7-6
clone size: .
D gene: TRBD1
CDR3 DNA: TGTGCCAGCAGCCCGGGACAGGGGGTGACTGTGGATGCTAACTATGGCTACACCTTC
CDR3 protein: CASSPGQGVTVDANYGYTF

J gene: TRBJ2-1
V gene: TRBV6-7
clone size: .
D gene: TRBD2
CDR3 DNA: TGTGCCAGCAGTACCCTAGCGGGGGGGGCCAATGAGCAGTTCTTC
CDR3 protein: CASSTLAGGANEQFF

J gene: TRBJ1-1
V gene: TRBV6-5
clone size: .
D gene: .
CDR3 DNA: TGTGCCAGCAGTTACGGGTCAGGATTGAACACTGAAGCTTTCTTT
CDR3 protein: CASSYGSGLNTEAFF

J gene: TRBJ1-6
V gene: TRBV30
clone size: .
D gene: .
CDR3 DNA: TGTGCCTGGAGCGCCGGGACGGATAATTCACCCCTCCACTTT
CDR3 protein: CAWSAGTDNSPLHF

J gene: TRBJ1-5
V gene: TRBV19
clone size: few
D gene: .
CDR3 DNA: TGTGCCAGTAGTACACCGGGGCCGGGCAACAATCAGCCCCAGCATTTT
CDR3 protein: CASSTPGPGNNQPQHF

J gene: TRBJ1-2
V gene: TRBV11-2
clone size: .
D gene: TRBD1
CDR3 DNA: TGTGCCAGCAGCTTAGTCGGGACAGGGTTTGGCTACACCTTC
CDR3 protein: CASSLVGTGFGYTF

J gene: TRBJ2-7
V gene: TRBV5-1
clone size: medium-sized
D gene: TRBD2
CDR3 DNA: TGCGCCAGCAGCTTGGGCCCCTTGGAGGCGGGAGGTTACGAGCAGTACTTC
CDR3 protein: CASSLGPLEAGGYEQYF